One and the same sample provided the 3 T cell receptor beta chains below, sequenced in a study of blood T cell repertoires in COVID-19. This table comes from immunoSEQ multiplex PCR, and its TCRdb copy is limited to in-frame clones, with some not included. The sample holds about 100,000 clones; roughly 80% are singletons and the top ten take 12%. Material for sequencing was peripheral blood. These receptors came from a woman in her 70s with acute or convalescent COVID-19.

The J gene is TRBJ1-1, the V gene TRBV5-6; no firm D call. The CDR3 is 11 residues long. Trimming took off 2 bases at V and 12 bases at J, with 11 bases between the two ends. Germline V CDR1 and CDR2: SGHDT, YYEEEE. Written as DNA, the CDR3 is TGTGCCAGCAGCTTAGGTGGGAGGTCTTTCTTT. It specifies CASSLGGRSFF.

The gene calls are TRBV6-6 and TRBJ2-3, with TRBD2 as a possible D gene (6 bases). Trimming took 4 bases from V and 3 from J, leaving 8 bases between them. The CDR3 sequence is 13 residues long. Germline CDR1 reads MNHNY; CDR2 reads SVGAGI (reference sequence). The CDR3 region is CASSWTNTDTQYF. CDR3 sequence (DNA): TGTGCCAGCAGTTGGACTAATACAGATACGCAGTATTTT.

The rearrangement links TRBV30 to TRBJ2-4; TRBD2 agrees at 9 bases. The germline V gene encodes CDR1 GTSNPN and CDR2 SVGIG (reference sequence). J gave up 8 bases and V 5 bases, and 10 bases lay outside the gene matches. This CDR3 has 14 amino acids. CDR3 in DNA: TGTGCCTGGTCGGCGGGGGGGTCCTCGGACATTCAGTACTTC. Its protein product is CAWSAGGSSDIQYF. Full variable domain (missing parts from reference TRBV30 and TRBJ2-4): SQTIHQWPATLVQPVGSPLSLECTVEGTSNPNLYWYRQAAGRGLQLLFYSVGIGQISSEVPQNLSASRPQDRQFILSSKKLLLSDSGFYLCAWSAGGSSDIQYFGAGTRLSVL.